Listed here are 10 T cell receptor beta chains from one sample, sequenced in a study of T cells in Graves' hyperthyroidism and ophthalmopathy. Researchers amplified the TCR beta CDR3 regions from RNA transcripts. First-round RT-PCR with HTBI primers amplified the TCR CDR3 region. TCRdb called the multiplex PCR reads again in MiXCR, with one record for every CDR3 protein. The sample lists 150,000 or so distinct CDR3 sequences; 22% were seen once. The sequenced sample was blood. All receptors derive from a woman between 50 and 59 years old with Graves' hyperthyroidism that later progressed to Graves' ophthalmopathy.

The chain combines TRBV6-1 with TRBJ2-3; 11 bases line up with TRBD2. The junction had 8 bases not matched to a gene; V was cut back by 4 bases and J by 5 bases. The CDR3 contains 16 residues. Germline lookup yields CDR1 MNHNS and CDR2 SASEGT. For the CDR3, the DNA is TGTGCCAGCAGTGGACTTGGGCTAGCGGGAGGAGATACGCAGTATTTT. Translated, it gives CASSGLGLAGGDTQYF.

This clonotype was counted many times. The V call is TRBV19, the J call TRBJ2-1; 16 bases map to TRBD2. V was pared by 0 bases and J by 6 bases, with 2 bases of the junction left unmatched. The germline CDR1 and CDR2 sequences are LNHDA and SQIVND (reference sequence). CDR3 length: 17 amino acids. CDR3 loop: CASSIDGTSGRANEQFF. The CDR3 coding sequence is TGTGCCAGTAGTATAGATGGGACTAGCGGGAGGGCCAATGAGCAGTTCTTC.

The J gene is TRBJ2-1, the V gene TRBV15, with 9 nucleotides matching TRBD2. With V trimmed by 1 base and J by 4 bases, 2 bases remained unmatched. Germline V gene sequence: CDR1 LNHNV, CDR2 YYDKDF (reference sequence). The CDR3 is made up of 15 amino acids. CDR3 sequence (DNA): TGTGCCACCAGCAGAGGGACTAGCGTATACAATGAGCAGTTCTTC. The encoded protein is CATSRGTSVYNEQFF. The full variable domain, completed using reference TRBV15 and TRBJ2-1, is DAMVIQNPRYQVTQFGKPVTLSCSQTLNHNVMYWYQQKSSQAPKLLFHYYDKDFNNEADTPDNFQSRRPNTSFCFLDIRSPGLGDTAMYLCATSRGTSVYNEQFFGPGTRLTVL.

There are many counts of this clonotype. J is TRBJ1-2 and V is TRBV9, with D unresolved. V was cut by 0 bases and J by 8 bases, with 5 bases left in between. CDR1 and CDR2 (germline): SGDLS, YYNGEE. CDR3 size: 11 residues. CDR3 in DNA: TGTGCCAGCAGCGTAGGTGAAGGCTACACCTTC. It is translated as CASSVGEGYTF. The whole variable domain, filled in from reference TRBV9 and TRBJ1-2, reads DSGVTQTPKHLITATGQRVTLRCSPRSGDLSVYWYQQSLDQGLQFLIQYYNGEERAKGNILERFSAQQFPDLHSELNLSSLELGDSALYFCASSVGEGYTFGSGTRLTVV.

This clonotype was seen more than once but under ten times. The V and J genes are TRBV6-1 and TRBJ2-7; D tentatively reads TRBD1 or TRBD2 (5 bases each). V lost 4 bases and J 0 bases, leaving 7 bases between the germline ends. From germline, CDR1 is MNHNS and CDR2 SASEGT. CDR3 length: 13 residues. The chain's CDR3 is CASSAGSSYEQYF. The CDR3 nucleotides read TGTGCCAGCAGTGCAGGGAGCTCCTACGAGCAGTACTTC.

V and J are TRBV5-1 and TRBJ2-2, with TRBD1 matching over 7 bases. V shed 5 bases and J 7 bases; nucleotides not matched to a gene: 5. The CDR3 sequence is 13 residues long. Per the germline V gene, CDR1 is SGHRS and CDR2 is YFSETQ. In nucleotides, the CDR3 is TGCGCCAGCAGGACACAGGGGAGCGGGGAGCTGTTTTTT. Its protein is CASRTQGSGELFF. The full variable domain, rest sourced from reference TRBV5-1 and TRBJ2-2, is KAGVTQTPRYLIKTRGQQVTLSCSPISGHRSVSWYQQTPGQGLQFLFEYFSETQRNKGNFPGRFSGRQFSNSRSEMNVSTLELGDSALYLCASRTQGSGELFFGEGSRLTVL.

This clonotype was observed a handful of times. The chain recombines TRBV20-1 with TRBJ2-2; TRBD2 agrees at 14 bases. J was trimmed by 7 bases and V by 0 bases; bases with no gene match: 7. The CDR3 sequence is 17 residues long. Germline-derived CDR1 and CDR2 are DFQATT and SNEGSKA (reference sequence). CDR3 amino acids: CSARDPTSGRAGGELFF. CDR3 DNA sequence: TGCAGTGCTAGAGATCCGACTAGCGGGAGGGCCGGCGGGGAGCTGTTTTTT.

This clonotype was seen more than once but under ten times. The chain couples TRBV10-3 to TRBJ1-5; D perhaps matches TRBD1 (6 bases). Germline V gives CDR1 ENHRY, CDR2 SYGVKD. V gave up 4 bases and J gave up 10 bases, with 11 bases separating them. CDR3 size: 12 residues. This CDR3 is CAISGGGGPQHF. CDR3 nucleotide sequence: TGTGCCATCAGTGGAGGGGGTGGTCCCCAGCATTTT.

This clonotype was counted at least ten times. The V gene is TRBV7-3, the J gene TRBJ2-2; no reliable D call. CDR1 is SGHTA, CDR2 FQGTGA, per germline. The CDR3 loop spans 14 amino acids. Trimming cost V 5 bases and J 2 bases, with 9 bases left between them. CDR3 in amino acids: CASSPTSNTGELFF. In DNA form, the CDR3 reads TGTGCCAGCAGCCCAACATCCAACACCGGGGAGCTGTTTTTT.

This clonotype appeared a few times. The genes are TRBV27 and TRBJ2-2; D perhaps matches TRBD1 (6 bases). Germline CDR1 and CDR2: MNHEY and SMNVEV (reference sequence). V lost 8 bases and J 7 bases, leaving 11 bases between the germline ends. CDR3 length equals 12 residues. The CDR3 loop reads CASGQPNGELFF. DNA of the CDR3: TGTGCCAGCGGACAGCCCAACGGGGAGCTGTTTTTT.